The 26 T cell receptor beta chains in this list originate from one sample, sequenced in a study of T-cell memory formation after mild COVID-19 (dated by TCRdb to 2020 to 2023). Library preparation used 5' RACE. The listed sequencing device is Illumina NovaSeq 6000. TCRdb cleaned the public reads at Q25 with fastp, built clones with MiXCR and kept in-frame beta chains. Every CDR3 protein is listed once, alongside the most common genes and DNA of its rows. The sample has nearly 250,000 distinct CDR3 sequences on record, approximately 15% of them singletons. Together, the top ten hold 2.1% of the sample. The sample was PBMCs or a T cell subset sorted from them (not recorded which). The source of these receptors is an adult woman who had mild COVID-19 (a few samples of this study predate the infection). The sample titles of this study are shuffled in the database, so cell type and time point are left out; the donor was told from shared clones.

This clonotype was detected only a few times. CDR3 in amino acids: CASSVGGRDSYEQYF. The DNA for the CDR3 is TGTGCCAGCAGCGTAGGGGGTCGGGACTCCTACGAGCAGTACTTC. The genes are TRBV9 and TRBJ2-7, with D tentatively TRBD2 (5 bases). The V end lost 0 bases, the J end lost 0 bases, and 10 bases lay between the germline ends. Germline V gives CDR1 SGDLS, CDR2 YYNGEE. This CDR3 spans 15 amino acids. Full variable domain (outside the CDR3, taken from reference TRBV9 and TRBJ2-7): DSGVTQTPKHLITATGQRVTLRCSPRSGDLSVYWYQQSLDQGLQFLIQYYNGEERAKGNILERFSAQQFPDLHSELNLSSLELGDSALYFCASSVGGRDSYEQYFGPGTRLTVT.

V is TRBV20-1 and J is TRBJ2-1; 7 positions match TRBD2. CDR3 size: 15 residues. Germline values: CDR1 DFQATT, CDR2 SNEGSKA (reference sequence). V shed 5 bases and J 0 bases; nucleotides not matched to a gene: 7. The DNA for the CDR3 is TGCAGTGCTCCTCCTAGCGGTAGCTCCTACAATGAGCAGTTCTTC. Amino acid sequence: CSAPPSGSSYNEQFF.

The CDR3 DNA follows: TGCAGCGCCACTACTACTAGCTACGAGCAGTACTTC. It translates to CSATTTSYEQYF. This rearrangement joins TRBV29-1 to TRBJ2-7; possibly TRBD2 for D (5 bases). Trimming cost V 7 bases and J 3 bases, with 13 bases left between them. This CDR3 region has 12 residues. Germline CDR1 is SQVTM and CDR2 is ANQGSEA.

The chain combines TRBV5-6 with TRBJ1-5, with TRBD1 matching over 8 bases. J lost 9 bases, V lost 4 bases, and 9 bases had no gene match. Germline V gives CDR1 SGHDT, CDR2 YYEEEE. There are 14 residues in the CDR3. CDR3 DNA: TGTGCCAGCAGCACGACAGGGGTTCCTGGGCCCCAGCATTTT. Translated: CASSTTGVPGPQHF.

This rearrangement joins TRBV20-1 to TRBJ2-1, with D possibly being TRBD2 (7 bases). CDR1 DFQATT and CDR2 SNEGSKA come from the germline V gene (reference sequence). The V gene lost 0 bases and the J gene lost 5 bases, with 17 bases spanning the gap. CDR3 length: 16 amino acids. The CDR3 is CSARDPGASGHNEQFF. CDR3 DNA: TGCAGTGCTAGAGATCCGGGGGCTAGCGGACACAATGAGCAGTTCTTC.

This clonotype was counted a few times. The chain is built from TRBV5-6 and TRBJ1-2, with 8 bases matching TRBD1. Trimming removed 4 bases from V and 6 bases from J; junction bases left unmatched: 8. CDR1 and CDR2 from the germline V gene are SGHDT and YYEEEE. The CDR3 consists of 14 residues. The CDR3 here is CASSPRQGRNGYTF. The CDR3 DNA follows: TGTGCCAGCAGCCCCCGACAGGGGAGGAATGGCTACACCTTC.

The chain carries TRBV18 and TRBJ2-3, with 8 bases that match TRBD1. There are 15 residues in the CDR3. From germline, CDR1 is KGHSH and CDR2 LQKENI. Trimming took 3 bases from V and 4 from J; bases not matched to a gene: 6. The CDR3 nucleotides read TGTGCCAGCTCACCGACAGGGGTGGTGGCAGATACGCAGTATTTT. Translation gives CASSPTGVVADTQYF.

J is TRBJ2-7 and V is TRBV29-1; the D gene is possibly TRBD1 (6 bases). Trimming stripped 5 bases from V and 4 bases from J, with 9 bases between. CDR3 size: 11 residues. Germline assignment: CDR1 SQVTM and CDR2 ANQGSEA. The CDR3 is CSVLQGYEQYF. The CDR3 DNA is TGCAGCGTTCTACAGGGATACGAGCAGTACTTC.

The sample holds a few counts of this clonotype. The V call is TRBV7-9, the J call TRBJ1-1; D call uncertain. The CDR3 has 15 amino acids. Trimming left V 7 bases short and J 0 bases short, with 15 bases between. Germline V gene lookup returns CDR1 SEHNR and CDR2 FQNEAQ (reference sequence). The CDR3 DNA sequence: TGTGCCAGCACCATAGGCCCTCTGATGAACACTGAAGCTTTCTTT. It is translated as CASTIGPLMNTEAFF.

This chain connects TRBV12-3 or TRBV12-4 to TRBJ1-2; D unclear. There are 14 residues in the CDR3. Trimming stripped 0 bases from V and 8 bases from J, with 13 bases between. CDR3 amino acids: CASSLALGLGGYTF. DNA for the CDR3: TGTGCCAGCAGTTTAGCGCTTGGTTTGGGCGGCTACACCTTC.

The V gene is TRBV5-1, the J gene TRBJ2-3, with D tentatively TRBD1 (6 bases). V shed 0 bases and J shed 5 bases, with 13 bases lying between them. This CDR3 region has 15 residues. Germline V CDR1 and CDR2: SGHRS, YFSETQ. CDR3 DNA sequence: TGCGCCAGCAGCTTGGGTGGGGGCCCTGGAGATACGCAGTATTTT. Translated: CASSLGGGPGDTQYF.

This chain uses TRBV21-1 with TRBJ2-7; TRBD1 reflects the table's D call only, with no check against the DNA. TRBV21-1 is a listed pseudogene. The CDR3 sequence is 15 residues long. CDR3 bases: TGTGCCAGCAGCAACATCCGGGACAGACCCTACGAGCAGTACTTC. Translating gives CASSNIRDRPYEQYF.

The chain links TRBV15 to TRBJ2-7; TRBD2 might be the D (5 bases). Germline CDR1 is LNHNV and CDR2 is YYDKDF (reference sequence). V gave up 1 base and J gave up 5 bases, with 15 bases separating them. The CDR3 consists of 15 residues. CDR3 residues: CATSRGPDGVDEQYF. CDR3 bases: TGTGCCACCAGCAGAGGGCCTGACGGGGTGGACGAGCAGTACTTC.

The rearrangement joins TRBV7-2 to TRBJ2-1; TRBD2 matches 11 bases. The J segment lost 6 bases and the V segment lost 5 bases, leaving 6 bases of the junction unmatched. Germline values: CDR1 SGHTA, CDR2 FQGNSA. This CDR3 comprises 15 residues. The CDR3 nucleotides read TGTGCCAGCAGCGTAATTAGCGGGAGGGCCAATGAGCAGTTCTTC. This sequence encodes CASSVISGRANEQFF.

The chain joins TRBV4-3 to TRBJ2-2, with no clear D. This CDR3 has 14 residues. The V end lost 0 bases, the J end lost 4 bases, and 6 bases lay between the germline ends. Germline V lookup: CDR1 LGHNA, CDR2 YSLEER. The DNA for the CDR3 is TGCGCCAGCAGCCAAGATTGGGTCACCGGGGAGCTGTTTTTT. As protein: CASSQDWVTGELFF.

The chain is built from TRBV7-2 and TRBJ1-2; D not resolved. This CDR3 spans 13 amino acids. Trimming removed 1 base at V and 7 bases at J, with 10 bases between. The germline V gene encodes CDR1 SGHTA and CDR2 FQGNSA. This CDR3 is CASSLDTASGYTF. The DNA of the CDR3 is TGTGCCAGCAGCTTAGACACTGCCTCTGGCTACACCTTC.

This clonotype was seen only a few times. The rearrangement joins TRBV20-1 to TRBJ2-7, with TRBD1 as a possible D gene (5 bases). Germline V gene lookup returns CDR1 DFQATT and CDR2 SNEGSKA (reference sequence). The ends were cut back, 6 bases at V and 4 bases at J, with 13 bases in the middle. CDR3 size: 12 residues. CDR3 amino acids: CSAQRQTYEQYF. CDR3 nucleotide sequence: TGCAGTGCCCAACGACAGACTTACGAGCAGTACTTC.

The rearrangement links TRBV7-3 to TRBJ2-3, with 10 bases that match TRBD2. V shed 6 bases and J 0 bases; nucleotides not matched to a gene: 9. The germline V gene encodes CDR1 SGHTA and CDR2 FQGTGA. The CDR3 has 17 amino acids. Written as DNA, the CDR3 is TGTGCCAGCAGTCCTCTAGCGGGAGCTCTCAGCACAGATACGCAGTATTTT. Amino acid sequence: CASSPLAGALSTDTQYF.

This clonotype was seen more than once but under ten times. The genes are TRBV20-1 and TRBJ2-7; TRBD2 aligns across 10 bases. The germline V gene encodes CDR1 DFQATT and CDR2 SNEGSKA (reference sequence). This CDR3 is 14 amino acids long. The V gene end was trimmed by 5 bases and the J gene end by 4 bases; junction bases not matched to a gene: 8. CDR3 nucleotides: TGCAGTGCTTCTAGCGGGAGAGGCCCATACGAGCAGTACTTC. It codes for CSASSGRGPYEQYF.

This clonotype has only a few counts. V is TRBV5-6 and J is TRBJ2-1; D perhaps matches TRBD2 (7 bases). This CDR3 has 14 amino acids. The germline V gene encodes CDR1 SGHDT and CDR2 YYEEEE. Trimming shortened V by 4 bases and J by 7 bases, and 15 bases separated the two germline ends. This CDR3 reads CASSRRGAGNEQFF. Here the CDR3 DNA reads TGTGCCAGCAGCCGCCGGGGGGCCGGTAATGAGCAGTTCTTC.

This clonotype occurred a few times. The chain is built from TRBV5-4 and TRBJ2-1; tentative D call: TRBD1 (6 bases). In germline, CDR1 is SGHNT, CDR2 YYREEE (reference sequence). The CDR3 spans 15 residues. V was cut by 4 bases and J by 9 bases, with 20 bases left in between. The CDR3 DNA follows: TGTGCCAGCAGCCCCGGACAGACTGGGGGCCCTGAGCAGTTCTTC. Its translation is CASSPGQTGGPEQFF.

This clonotype has at least ten counts. CDR3 DNA: TGTGCCATCAGTGAGACAGGGAATTCACCCCTCCACTTT. Amino acid sequence: CAISETGNSPLHF. The J gene is TRBJ1-6, the V gene TRBV10-3; possible D gene TRBD1, 6 bases. Germline CDR1 ENHRY, CDR2 SYGVKD. V was clipped by 2 bases and J by 7 bases, with 6 bases between them. The CDR3 spans 13 residues.

This clonotype has at least ten counts. The V and J genes are TRBV18 and TRBJ2-1; D possibly corresponds to TRBD1 (5 bases). The V end lost 0 bases, the J end lost 8 bases, and 11 bases lay between the germline ends. CDR1 and CDR2 (germline): KGHSH, LQKENI. This CDR3 is built from 14 residues. The CDR3 region has the DNA TGTGCCAGCTCACCACCCGCCAGGGTCGATGAGCAGTTCTTC. Its protein is CASSPPARVDEQFF. Combining the CDR3 with reference TRBV18 and TRBJ2-1 gives the whole variable domain NAGVMQNPRHLVRRRGQEARLRCSPMKGHSHVYWYRQLPEEGLKFMVYLQKENIIDESGMPKERFSAEFPKEGPSILRIQQVVRGDSAAYFCASSPPARVDEQFFGPGTRLTVL.

The table lists this clonotype with a count of one. The chain uses TRBV11-3 and TRBJ1-3, with unresolved D. The CDR3 spans 15 residues. Trimming took off 5 bases at V and 0 bases at J, with 11 bases between the two ends. Germline lookup yields CDR1 SGHNT and CDR2 YENEEA. The DNA for the CDR3 is TGTGCCAGCAGCCAAACCCGATCCTCTGGAAACACCATATATTTT. Protein sequence: CASSQTRSSGNTIYF.

The rearrangement joins TRBV20-1 to TRBJ2-7, with a possible D match to TRBD1 (6 bases). The V gene lost 0 bases and the J gene lost 0 bases, with 15 bases spanning the gap. The CDR3 has 16 amino acids. Germline CDR1 is DFQATT and CDR2 is SNEGSKA (reference sequence). Written as DNA, the CDR3 is TGCAGTGCTAGAGATGGGGGCCGGGGTTTCTCCTACGAGCAGTACTTC. Residues: CSARDGGRGFSYEQYF.

This clonotype was seen only a few times. This chain joins TRBV5-1 and TRBJ2-3, with D possibly being TRBD2 (6 bases). Germline loops: CDR1 SGHRS, CDR2 YFSETQ. Trimming took 4 bases from V and 6 from J, leaving 15 bases between them. The CDR3 runs to 14 residues. The CDR3 loop reads CASSPGLDLDTQYF. The CDR3 DNA reads as TGCGCCAGCAGCCCGGGACTGGACCTTGATACGCAGTATTTT. The full variable domain, with the rest looked up from reference TRBV5-1 and TRBJ2-3, is KAGVTQTPRYLIKTRGQQVTLSCSPISGHRSVSWYQQTPGQGLQFLFEYFSETQRNKGNFPGRFSGRQFSNSRSEMNVSTLELGDSALYLCASSPGLDLDTQYFGPGTRLTVL.